This T cell receptor (beta chain) is drawn from a study of control samples from healthy donors and cancer patients (dated by TCRdb to the early 2020s). The cysteine opens and the phenylalanine closes a CDR3 of 18 amino acids. Of all the DNA, just the CDR3 is kept, 54 bases in frame from base 1. CDR1 and CDR2 were assigned from the germline V gene as SGDLS and YYNGEE. V has 3 bases trimmed and J has 2 bases trimmed; junction bases matching no gene number 12. Receptor libraries were prepared by the immunoSEQ multiplex PCR assay. This is the immuneACCESS table as TCRdb keeps it, with only in-frame sequences that have V and J called. A part of the clones is gone; compared with another copy, unresolved V genes explain less than half, and the rest is unexplained. The sample includes approximately 100,000 clones, with 75% to 90% observed a single time. The ten largest clones add up to approximately 8.3% of the sample.

A word on this clone: Its antigen is currently not known. No base-level quality is on record; no much larger clone is a single base apart.

Sequences were obtained from blood. The chain is made from TRBV9 and TRBJ1-3; 9 of the junction bases match TRBD1. This TCR was sampled from a man aged 30 to 39 in good health. The DNA sequence reads TGTGCCAGCAGCGCTCGTGGGCAGGGACAGGGAACTGGAAACACCATATATTTT. Translated, it reads CASSARGQGQGTGNTIYF.